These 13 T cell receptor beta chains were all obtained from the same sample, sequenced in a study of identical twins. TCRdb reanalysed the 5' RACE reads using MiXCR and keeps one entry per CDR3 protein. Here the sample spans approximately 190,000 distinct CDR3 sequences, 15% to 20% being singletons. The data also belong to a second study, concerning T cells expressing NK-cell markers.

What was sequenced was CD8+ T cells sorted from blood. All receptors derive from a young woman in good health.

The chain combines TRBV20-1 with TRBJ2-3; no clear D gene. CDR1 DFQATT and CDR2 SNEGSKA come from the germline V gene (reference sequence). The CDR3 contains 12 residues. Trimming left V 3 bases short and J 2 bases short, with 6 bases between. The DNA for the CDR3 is TGCAGTGCTAGTTTTGCCACAGATACGCAGTATTTT. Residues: CSASFATDTQYF.

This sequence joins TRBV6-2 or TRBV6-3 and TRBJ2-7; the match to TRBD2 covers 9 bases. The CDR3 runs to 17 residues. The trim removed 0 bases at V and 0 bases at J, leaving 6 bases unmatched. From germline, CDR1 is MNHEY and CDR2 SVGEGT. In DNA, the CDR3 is TGTGCCAGCAGTTACTCGAATAGCGGGGGCAGCTCCTACGAGCAGTACTTC. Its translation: CASSYSNSGGSSYEQYF.

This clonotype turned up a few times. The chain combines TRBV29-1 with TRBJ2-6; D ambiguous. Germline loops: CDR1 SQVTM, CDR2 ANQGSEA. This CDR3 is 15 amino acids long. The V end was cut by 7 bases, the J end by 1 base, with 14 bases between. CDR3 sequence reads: CSGKTGESGANVLTF. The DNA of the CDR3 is TGCAGCGGGAAGACCGGTGAATCTGGGGCCAACGTCCTGACTTTC.

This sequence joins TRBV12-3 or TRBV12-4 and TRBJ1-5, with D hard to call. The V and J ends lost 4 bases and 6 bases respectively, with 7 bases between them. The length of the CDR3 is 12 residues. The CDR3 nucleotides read TGTGCCAGCAGTTACGGGTCTCAGCCCCAGCATTTT. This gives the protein CASSYGSQPQHF.

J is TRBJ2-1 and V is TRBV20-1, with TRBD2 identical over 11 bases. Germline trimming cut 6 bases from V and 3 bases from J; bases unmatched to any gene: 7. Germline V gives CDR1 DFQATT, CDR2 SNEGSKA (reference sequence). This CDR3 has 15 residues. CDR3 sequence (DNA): TGCAGTGCCGAAGATGGGACTAGCGGCTACAATGAGCAGTTCTTC. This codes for CSAEDGTSGYNEQFF.

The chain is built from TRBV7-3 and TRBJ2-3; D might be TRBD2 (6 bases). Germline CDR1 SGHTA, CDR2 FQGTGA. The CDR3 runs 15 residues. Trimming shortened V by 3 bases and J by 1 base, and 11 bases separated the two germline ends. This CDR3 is CASSFYGGGTDTQYF. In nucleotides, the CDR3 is TGTGCCAGCAGCTTTTACGGCGGGGGCACAGATACGCAGTATTTT.

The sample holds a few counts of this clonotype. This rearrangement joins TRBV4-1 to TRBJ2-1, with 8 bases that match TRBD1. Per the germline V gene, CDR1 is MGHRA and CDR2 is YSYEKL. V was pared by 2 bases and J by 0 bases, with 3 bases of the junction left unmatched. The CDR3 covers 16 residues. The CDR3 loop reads CASSQRDRSSYNEQFF. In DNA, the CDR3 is TGCGCCAGCAGCCAAAGGGACAGGAGCTCCTACAATGAGCAGTTCTTC.

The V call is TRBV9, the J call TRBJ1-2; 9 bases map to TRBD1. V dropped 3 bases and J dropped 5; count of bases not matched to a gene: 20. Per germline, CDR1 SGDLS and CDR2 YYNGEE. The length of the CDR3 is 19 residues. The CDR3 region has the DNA TGTGCCAGCAGCGAGAGCCTCCGACAGGGGGAAGAGGCCCCGTATGGCTACACCTTC. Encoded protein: CASSESLRQGEEAPYGYTF.

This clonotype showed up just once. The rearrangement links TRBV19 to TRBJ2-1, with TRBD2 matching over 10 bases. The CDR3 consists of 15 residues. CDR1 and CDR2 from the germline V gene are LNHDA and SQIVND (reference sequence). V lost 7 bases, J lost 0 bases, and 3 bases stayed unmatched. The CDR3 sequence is CASKERGGSYNEQFF. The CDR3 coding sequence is TGTGCCAGTAAAGAGCGGGGGGGCTCCTACAATGAGCAGTTCTTC.

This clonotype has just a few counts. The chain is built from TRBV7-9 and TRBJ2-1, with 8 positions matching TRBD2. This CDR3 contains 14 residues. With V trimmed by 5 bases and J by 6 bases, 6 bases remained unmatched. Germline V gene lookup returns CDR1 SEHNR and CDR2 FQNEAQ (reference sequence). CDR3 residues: CASSTPGLGNEQFF. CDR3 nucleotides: TGTGCCAGCAGCACGCCGGGACTAGGCAATGAGCAGTTCTTC.

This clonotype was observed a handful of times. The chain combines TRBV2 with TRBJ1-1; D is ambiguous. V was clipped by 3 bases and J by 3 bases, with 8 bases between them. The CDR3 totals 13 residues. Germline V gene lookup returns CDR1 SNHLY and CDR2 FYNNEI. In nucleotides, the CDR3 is TGTGCCAGCAGTGACTTGACGGACACTGAAGCTTTCTTT. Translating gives CASSDLTDTEAFF.

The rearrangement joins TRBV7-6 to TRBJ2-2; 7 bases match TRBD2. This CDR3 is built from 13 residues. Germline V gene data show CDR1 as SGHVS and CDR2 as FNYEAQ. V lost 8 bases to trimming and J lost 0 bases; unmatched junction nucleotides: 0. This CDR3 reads CASLAANTGELFF. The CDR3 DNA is TGTGCCAGCCTAGCGGCGAACACCGGGGAGCTGTTTTTT.

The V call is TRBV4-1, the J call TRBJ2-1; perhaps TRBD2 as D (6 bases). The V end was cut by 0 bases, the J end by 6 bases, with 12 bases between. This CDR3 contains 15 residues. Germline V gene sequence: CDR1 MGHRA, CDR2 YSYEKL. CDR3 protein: CASSQDRDFSNEQFF. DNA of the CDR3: TGCGCCAGCAGCCAAGATCGGGACTTTTCCAATGAGCAGTTCTTC.